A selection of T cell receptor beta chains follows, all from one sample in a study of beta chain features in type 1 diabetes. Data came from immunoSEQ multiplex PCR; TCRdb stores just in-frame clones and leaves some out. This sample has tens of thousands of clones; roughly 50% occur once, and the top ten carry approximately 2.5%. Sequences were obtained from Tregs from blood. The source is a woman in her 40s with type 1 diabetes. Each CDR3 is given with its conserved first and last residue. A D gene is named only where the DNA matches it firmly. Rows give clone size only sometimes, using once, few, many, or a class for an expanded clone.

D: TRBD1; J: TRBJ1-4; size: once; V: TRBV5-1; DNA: TGCGCCAGCAGCTCCCAGGGGGCTAAGGCTAATGAAAAACTGTTTTTT; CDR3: CASSSQGAKANEKLFF
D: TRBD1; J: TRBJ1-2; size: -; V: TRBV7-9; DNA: TGTGCCAGCAGCCCCGGGACAGGGAGTATCTATGGCTACACCTTC; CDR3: CASSPGTGSIYGYTF
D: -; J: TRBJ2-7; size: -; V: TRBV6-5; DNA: TGTGCCAGCAGTTCCTGGGCAGTTTCCTACGAGCAGTACTTC; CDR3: CASSSWAVSYEQYF
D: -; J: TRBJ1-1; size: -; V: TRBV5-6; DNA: TGTGCCAGCAGCTTGGATGGAGGGGCTGGCACTGAAGCTTTCTTT; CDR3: CASSLDGGAGTEAFF
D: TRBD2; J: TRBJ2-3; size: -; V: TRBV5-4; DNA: TGTGCCAGCAGCGGGGGGGGGAGGGGCCCAGATACGCAGTATTTT; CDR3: CASSGGGRGPDTQYF
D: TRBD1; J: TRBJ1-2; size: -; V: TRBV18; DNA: TGTGCCAGCTCACCCGGACAGGGGGCGGATGGCTACACCTTC; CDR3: CASSPGQGADGYTF
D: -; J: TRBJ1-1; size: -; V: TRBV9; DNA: TGTGCCAGCAGCTGGGCACTGTCGAACACTGAAGCTTTCTTT; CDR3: CASSWALSNTEAFF
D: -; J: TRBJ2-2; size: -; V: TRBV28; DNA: TGTGCCAGCAGTTTCATCAGAGGAGGTACCGGGGAGCTGTTTTTT; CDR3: CASSFIRGGTGELFF
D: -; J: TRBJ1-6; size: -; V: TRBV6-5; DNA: TGTGCCAGCAGAGGCGGAAATTCACCCCTCCACTTT; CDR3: CASRGGNSPLHF
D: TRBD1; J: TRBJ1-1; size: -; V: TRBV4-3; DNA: TGCGCCAGCAGCCAGCAGGGGGGAGGCACTGAAGCTTTCTTT; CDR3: CASSQQGGGTEAFF
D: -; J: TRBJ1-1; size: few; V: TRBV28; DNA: TGTGCCAGCAGTGAACAAGTTGAAGCTTTCTTT; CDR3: CASSEQVEAFF
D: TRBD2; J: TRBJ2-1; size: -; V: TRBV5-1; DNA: TGCGCCAGCTCCCGGGACTACAGCTCCTACAATGAGCAGTTCTTC; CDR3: CASSRDYSSYNEQFF
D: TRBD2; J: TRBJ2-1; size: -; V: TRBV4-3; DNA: TGCGCCAGCAGCCAGGGGACTAGCCGTTCCCTCTCCTACAATGAGCAGTTCTTC; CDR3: CASSQGTSRSLSYNEQFF
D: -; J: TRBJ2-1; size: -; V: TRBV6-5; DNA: TGTGCCAGCAGACTAGACTCCCTCTCCTACAATGAGCAGTTCTTC; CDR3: CASRLDSLSYNEQFF
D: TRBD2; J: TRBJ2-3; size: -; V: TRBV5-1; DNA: TGCGCCAGCAGTCCCGGGGGGGCAGATACGCAGTATTTT; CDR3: CASSPGGADTQYF
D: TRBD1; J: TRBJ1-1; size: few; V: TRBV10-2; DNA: TGCGCCAGCAGTGCTCCGGGGCAGGGGGAATTAGCTTTCTTT; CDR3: CASSAPGQGELAFF
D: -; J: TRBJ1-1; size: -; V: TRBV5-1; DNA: TGCGCCAGCAGCTTGACAGGATCCACTGAAGCTTTCTTT; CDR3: CASSLTGSTEAFF
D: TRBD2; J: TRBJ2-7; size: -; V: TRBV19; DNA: TGTGCCAGTAGTACACTTAGCGGGAGGGCCCTCTCTGGGTCGCTCTACGAGCAGTACTTC; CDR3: CASSTLSGRALSGSLYEQYF
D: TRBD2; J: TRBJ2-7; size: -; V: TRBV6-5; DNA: TGTGCCAGCAGTTACGAAACGGGCGGGGGGATCAACGAGCAGTACTTC; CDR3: CASSYETGGGINEQYF
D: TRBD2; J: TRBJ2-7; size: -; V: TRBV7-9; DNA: TGTGCCAGCAGCTTGGCCCTCGGGGGGGGCGCCTACGAGCAGTACTTC; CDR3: CASSLALGGGAYEQYF
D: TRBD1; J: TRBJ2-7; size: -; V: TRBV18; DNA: TGTGCCAGCTCATCCTCAGGGGGAGAGCAGTACTTC; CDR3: CASSSSGGEQYF
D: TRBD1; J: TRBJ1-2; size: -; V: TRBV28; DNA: TGTGCCAGCAGCCTAGCGGGACAGGGGGCCTATGGCTACACCTTC; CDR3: CASSLAGQGAYGYTF
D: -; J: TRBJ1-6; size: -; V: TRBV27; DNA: TGTGCCAGCAGTTTACGTTGGCGGGAGTCCCTCCACTTT; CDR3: CASSLRWRESLHF
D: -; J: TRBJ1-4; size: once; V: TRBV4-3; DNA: TGCGCCAGCAGCCGAGGCGGGAGCGAAAAACTGTTTTTT; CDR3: CASSRGGSEKLFF
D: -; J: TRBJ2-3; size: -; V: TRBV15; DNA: TGTGCCACCAGCAGAGAGGACATCACAGATACGCAGTATTTT; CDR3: CATSREDITDTQYF
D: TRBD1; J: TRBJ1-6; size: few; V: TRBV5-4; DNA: TGTGCCAGCAGCGGGACAGCTAATAATTCACCCCTCCACTTT; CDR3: CASSGTANNSPLHF
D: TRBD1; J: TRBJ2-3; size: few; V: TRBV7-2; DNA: TGTGCCAGCAGCCCGATGGGACAGTTCAGCACAGATACGCAGTATTTT; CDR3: CASSPMGQFSTDTQYF
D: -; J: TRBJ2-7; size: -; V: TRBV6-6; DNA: TGTGCCAGCAGTTACCTCGGTGGTGGTAGCTCCTACGAGCAGTACTTC; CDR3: CASSYLGGGSSYEQYF
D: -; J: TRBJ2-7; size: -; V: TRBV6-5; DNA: TGTGCCAGCAGTTACTCTCCAGGGCAAGGGTACGAGCAGTACTTC; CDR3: CASSYSPGQGYEQYF
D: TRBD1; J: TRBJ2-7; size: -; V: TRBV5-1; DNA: TGCGCCAGCAGCTCACAGGGGGACCCTGGCGACGAGCAGTACTTC; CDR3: CASSSQGDPGDEQYF
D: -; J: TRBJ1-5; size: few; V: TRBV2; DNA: TGTGCCAGCACGGGGGGGAGTCAGCCCCAGCATTTT; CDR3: CASTGGSQPQHF
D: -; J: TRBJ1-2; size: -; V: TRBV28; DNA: TGTGCCAGCAGTGCGGGGAACTATGGCTACACCTTC; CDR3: CASSAGNYGYTF
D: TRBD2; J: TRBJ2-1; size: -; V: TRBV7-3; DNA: TGTGCCAGCAGCCCACGACTAGCGGGGGCCGGGAATGAGCAGTTCTTC; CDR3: CASSPRLAGAGNEQFF
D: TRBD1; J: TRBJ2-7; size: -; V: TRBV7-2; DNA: TGTGCCAGCAGGACCGGGACAGCCTCCTACGAGCAGTACTTC; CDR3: CASRTGTASYEQYF
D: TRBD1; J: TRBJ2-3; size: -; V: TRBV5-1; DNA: TGCGCCAGCAGCTTGGCAGGGGGAACCACAGATACGCAGTATTTT; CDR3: CASSLAGGTTDTQYF
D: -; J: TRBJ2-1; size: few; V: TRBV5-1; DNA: TGCGCCAGCAGCTTGGGCCATGTGGGGGGAGACAATGAGCAGTTCTTC; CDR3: CASSLGHVGGDNEQFF
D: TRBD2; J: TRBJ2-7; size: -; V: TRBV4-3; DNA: TGCGCCAGCAGCCAAGAAGGGAGGGGTAACGAGCAGTACTTC; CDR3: CASSQEGRGNEQYF
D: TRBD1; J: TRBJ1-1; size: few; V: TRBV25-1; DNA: TGTGCCAGCAGCTCAACCGGGACAGGGGGCACTGAAGCTTTCTTT; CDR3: CASSSTGTGGTEAFF
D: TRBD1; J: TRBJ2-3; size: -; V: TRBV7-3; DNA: TGTGCCAGCAGCCGGGACAGGGGTTCAGATACGCAGTATTTT; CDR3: CASSRDRGSDTQYF
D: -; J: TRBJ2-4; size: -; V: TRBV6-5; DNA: TGTGCCAGCAGTTCAAACTTGGTTCAGTACTTC; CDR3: CASSSNLVQYF
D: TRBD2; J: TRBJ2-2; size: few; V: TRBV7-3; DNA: TGTGCCAGCAGCCCTTCCCCGGGACTAGCAGTCGGGGAGCTGTTTTTT; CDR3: CASSPSPGLAVGELFF
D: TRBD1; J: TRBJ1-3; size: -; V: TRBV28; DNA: TGTGCCAGCAGCTTGACCGGGACAGGGAACGGAAACACCATATATTTT; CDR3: CASSLTGTGNGNTIYF
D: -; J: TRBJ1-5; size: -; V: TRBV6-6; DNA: TGTGCCAGCAGTCCGCAGGGCGGTTCCCAGCATTTT; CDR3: CASSPQGGSQHF
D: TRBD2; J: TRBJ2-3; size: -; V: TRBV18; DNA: TGTGCCAGCTCACCTGGACTAGCGGGAGCTGCAGATACGCAGTATTTT; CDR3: CASSPGLAGAADTQYF
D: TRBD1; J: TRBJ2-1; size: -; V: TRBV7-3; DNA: TGTGCCAGCAGCTTGAATGGTAGGGGGCCGGGAAATGAGCAGTTCTTC; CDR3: CASSLNGRGPGNEQFF
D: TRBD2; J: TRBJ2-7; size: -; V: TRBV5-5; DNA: TGTGCCAGCAGCTTACCGGGACTAGTGGCCGAGCAGTACTTC; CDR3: CASSLPGLVAEQYF